These 17 T cell receptor beta chains share one sample of origin, sequenced in a study of glioma-infiltrating T cells after dendritic cell vaccination (dated by TCRdb to between 2015 and 2016). To prepare the library, the immunoSEQ multiplex PCR assay was applied. Drawn from immuneACCESS, this table holds only the in-frame rearrangements with V and J called that TCRdb kept. Clones are partly lost; checked studies trace under half to an unresolved V gene and leave the rest unexplained. The table for this sample lists roughly 100,000 clones; 81% of them were counted only once. Together, the top ten hold around 12% of the sample. The specimen comprised blood, sampled before dendritic cell vaccination. Every receptor here comes from a human donor with glioblastoma.

J is TRBJ2-2 and V is TRBV30; 10 nucleotides agree with TRBD2. The CDR3 totals 14 residues. In germline, CDR1 is GTSNPN, CDR2 SVGIG (reference sequence). Germline trimming cut 7 bases from V and 5 bases from J; bases unmatched to any gene: 7. CDR3 protein: CASSGLARTGELFF. CDR3 nucleotide sequence: TGTGCCTCCTCGGGACTAGCGCGGACCGGGGAGCTGTTTTTT.

The V call is TRBV7-2, the J call TRBJ1-1, with D possibly TRBD1 on 5 matching bases. This CDR3 has 15 residues. Deletions cut 3 bases from V and 0 bases from J, with 11 bases between. Germline V gene data show CDR1 as SGHTA and CDR2 as FQGNSA. CDR3 DNA: TGTGCCAGCAGCTTCTCAGGGAGGATGAACACTGAAGCTTTCTTT. The encoded protein is CASSFSGRMNTEAFF.

The chain uses TRBV19 and TRBJ1-3, with D unclear. Trimming pared 8 bases from V and 4 bases from J, leaving 9 bases between. There are 12 residues in the CDR3. Germline V lookup: CDR1 LNHDA, CDR2 SQIVND (reference sequence). The CDR3 DNA reads TGTGCCAGTGCAAGCGGGGGAAACACCATATATTTT. Its translation: CASASGGNTIYF. The variable domain in full, with the rest retrieved from reference TRBV19 and TRBJ1-3, is DGGITQSPKYLFRKEGQNVTLSCEQNLNHDAMYWYRQDPGQGLRLIYYSQIVNDFQKGDIAEGYSVSREKKESFPLTVTSAQKNPTAFYLCASASGGNTIYFGEGSWLTVV.

The chain is built from TRBV4-1 and TRBJ2-2, with 10 bases matching TRBD1. Germline V gene sequence: CDR1 MGHRA, CDR2 YSYEKL. J gave up 5 bases and V 5 bases, and 8 bases lay outside the gene matches. This CDR3 region has 16 residues. The CDR3, as DNA: TGCGCCAGCAGCTATCCGGGACAGGGGAGAACCGGGGAGCTGTTTTTT. Its protein is CASSYPGQGRTGELFF.

The count of this clone is one. The chain has TRBV9 and TRBJ1-1; D remains unclear. Germline V gene lookup returns CDR1 SGDLS and CDR2 YYNGEE. The V gene lost 1 base and the J gene lost 3 bases, with 10 bases spanning the gap. There are 14 residues in the CDR3. CDR3 loop: CASSVYGEDTEAFF. The CDR3, as DNA: TGTGCCAGCAGCGTATATGGCGAGGACACTGAAGCTTTCTTT.

The chain is built from TRBV7-2 and TRBJ1-4; D gene ambiguous. V was shortened by 1 base and J by 4 bases, with 13 bases between the two germline ends. Germline V gene sequence: CDR1 SGHTA, CDR2 FQGNSA. The CDR3 has 16 amino acids. CDR3 nucleotides: TGTGCCAGCAGCTTAGAATGGAGGCGGCGTAATGAAAAACTGTTTTTT. Protein product: CASSLEWRRRNEKLFF.

This rearrangement joins TRBV11-3 to TRBJ2-7; 13 nucleotides line up with TRBD2. This CDR3 spans 18 amino acids. With V trimmed by 5 bases and J by 0 bases, 10 bases remained unmatched. Germline lookup yields CDR1 SGHNT and CDR2 YENEEA. This CDR3 reads CASSLGLAGAPSSYEQYF. CDR3 bases: TGTGCCAGCAGCCTCGGACTAGCGGGGGCCCCCAGCTCCTACGAGCAGTACTTC.

The chain joins TRBV5-6 to TRBJ2-2, with a tentative D call TRBD2 (7 bases). The CDR3 covers 14 residues. From germline, CDR1 is SGHDT and CDR2 YYEEEE. The ends were cut back, 5 bases at V and 3 bases at J, with 11 bases in the middle. The DNA for the CDR3 is TGTGCCAGCAGGAGGGGGGGCGACACCGGGGAGCTGTTTTTT. Protein: CASRRGGDTGELFF.

This clone was seen a few times. The chain links TRBV5-6 to TRBJ2-1, with D possibly matching TRBD1 (5 bases). V was pared by 2 bases and J by 7 bases, with 7 bases between. Germline CDR1 and CDR2: SGHDT and YYEEEE. This CDR3 is built from 12 residues. CDR3 bases: TGTGCCAGCAGCTTTACAGGAAATGAGCAGTTCTTC. It is translated as CASSFTGNEQFF.

This chain connects TRBV2 to TRBJ2-2; 8 bases match TRBD1. With 5 bases clipped from V and 0 bases from J, the junction kept 2 bases outside the gene matches. CDR1 and CDR2 (germline): SNHLY, FYNNEI. This CDR3 has 15 residues. The CDR3 region is CASSLDRANTGELFF. CDR3 DNA: TGTGCCAGCAGTTTGGACAGGGCGAACACCGGGGAGCTGTTTTTT. Full variable domain (missing parts from reference TRBV2 and TRBJ2-2): EPEVTQTPSHQVTQMGQEVILRCVPISNHLYFYWYRQILGQKVEFLVSFYNNEISEKSEIFDDQFSVERPDGSNFTLKIRSTKLEDSAMYFCASSLDRANTGELFFGEGSRLTVL.

This chain links TRBV29-1 with TRBJ1-1; no firm D call. Trimming removed 6 bases from V and 1 base from J, with 9 bases in between. The germline CDR1 and CDR2 sequences are SQVTM and ANQGSEA. The CDR3 is 12 residues long. The CDR3 DNA reads as TGCAGCGTCGCAGCGGCGAACACTGAAGCTTTCTTT. Its translation: CSVAAANTEAFF.

A few counts support this clone. V is TRBV18 and J is TRBJ2-7; TRBD2 matches 8 bases. This CDR3 contains 16 residues. V gave up 3 bases and J gave up 5 bases; unmatched junction bases: 12. CDR1 and CDR2 from the germline V gene are KGHSH and LQKENI. The CDR3, as DNA: TGTGCCAGCTCACCCTCGGGAGGGGGGGGCATCGACGAGCAGTACTTC. Its protein is CASSPSGGGGIDEQYF.

J is TRBJ1-2 and V is TRBV15, with D unclear. V lost 4 bases, J lost 7 bases, and 13 bases lay in between. The CDR3 totals 13 residues. Germline CDR1 and CDR2: LNHNV and YYDKDF (reference sequence). In nucleotides, the CDR3 is TGTGCCACCAGCATTCGTCTCGAGGCTGGCTACACCTTC. Its protein is CATSIRLEAGYTF. Filled out from reference TRBV15 and TRBJ1-2, the complete variable domain reads DAMVIQNPRYQVTQFGKPVTLSCSQTLNHNVMYWYQQKSSQAPKLLFHYYDKDFNNEADTPDNFQSRRPNTSFCFLDIRSPGLGDTAMYLCATSIRLEAGYTFGSGTRLTVV.

This chain uses TRBV11-3 with TRBJ2-1, with TRBD1 matching over 7 bases. The germline CDR1 and CDR2 sequences are SGHNT and YENEEA. V shed 5 bases, J shed 10 bases, and the junction held 11 bases outside the gene matches. The length of the CDR3 is 14 residues. Here the CDR3 reads CASSPGQVWGEQFF. CDR3 DNA: TGTGCCAGCAGCCCCGGACAGGTCTGGGGAGAGCAGTTCTTC.

The V and J genes are TRBV14 and TRBJ2-3; 9 nucleotides align to TRBD2. Germline lookup yields CDR1 SGHDN and CDR2 FVKESK. CDR3 length: 14 residues. Germline trimming cut 4 bases from V and 4 bases from J; bases unmatched to any gene: 3. CDR3 protein: CASSRRLAADTQYF. For the CDR3, the DNA is TGTGCCAGCAGCCGCCGACTAGCGGCAGATACGCAGTATTTT. The full variable domain, its missing parts supplied by reference TRBV14 and TRBJ2-3, is EAGVTQFPSHSVIEKGQTVTLRCDPISGHDNLYWYRRVMGKEIKFLLHFVKESKQDESGMPNNRFLAERTGGTYSTLKVQPAELEDSGVYFCASSRRLAADTQYFGPGTRLTVL.

V gene TRBV6-6 combines with J gene TRBJ1-3, with D uncertain. CDR3 size: 12 residues. The V end lost 5 bases, the J end lost 9 bases, and 11 bases lay between the germline ends. Germline V gives CDR1 MNHNY, CDR2 SVGAGI (reference sequence). CDR3 in amino acids: CASSLLSGTIYF. CDR3 coding DNA: TGTGCCAGCAGTCTCCTGAGTGGCACCATATATTTT.

To note about this clone: Its ends do not fully match the called genes, so a read error is possible. CDR3 nucleotide sequence: TGTGCTAGCAGCTTAACTAGGTACACCGGGGAGCTGTTTTTT. It yields the protein CASSLTRYTGELFF. This rearrangement joins TRBV7-7 to TRBJ2-2; TRBD2 might be the D (5 bases). This CDR3 is 14 amino acids long. Germline-derived CDR1 and CDR2 are SSHAT and FNYEAQ (reference sequence).